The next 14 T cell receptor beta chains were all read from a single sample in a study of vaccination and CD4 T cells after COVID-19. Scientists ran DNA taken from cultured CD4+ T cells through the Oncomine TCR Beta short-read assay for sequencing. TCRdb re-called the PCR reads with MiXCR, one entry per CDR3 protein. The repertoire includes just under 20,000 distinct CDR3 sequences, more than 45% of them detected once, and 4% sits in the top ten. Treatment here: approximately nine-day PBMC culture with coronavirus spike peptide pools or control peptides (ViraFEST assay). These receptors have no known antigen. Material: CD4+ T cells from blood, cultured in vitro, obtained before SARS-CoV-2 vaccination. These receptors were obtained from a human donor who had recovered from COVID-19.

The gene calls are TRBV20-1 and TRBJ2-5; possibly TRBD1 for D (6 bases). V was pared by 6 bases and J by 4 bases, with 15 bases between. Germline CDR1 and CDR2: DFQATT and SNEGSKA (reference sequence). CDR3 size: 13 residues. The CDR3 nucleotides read TGCAGTGCCCATGAGACAGGTGGAGAGACCCAGTACTTC. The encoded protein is CSAHETGGETQYF.

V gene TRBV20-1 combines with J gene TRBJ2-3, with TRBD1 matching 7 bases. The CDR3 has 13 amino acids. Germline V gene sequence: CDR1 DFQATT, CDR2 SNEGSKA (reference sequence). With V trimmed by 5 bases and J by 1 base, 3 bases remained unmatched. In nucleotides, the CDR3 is TGCAGTGCTGACAGGGTTGGCACAGATACGCAGTATTTT. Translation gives CSADRVGTDTQYF.

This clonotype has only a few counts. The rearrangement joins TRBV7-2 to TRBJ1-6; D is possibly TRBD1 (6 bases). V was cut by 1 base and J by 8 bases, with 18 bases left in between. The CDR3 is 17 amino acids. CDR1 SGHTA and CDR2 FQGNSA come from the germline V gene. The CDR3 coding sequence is TGTGCCAGCAGCTTAGAAGGGGGTGCAAATCCAGATTCACCCCTCCACTTT. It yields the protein CASSLEGGANPDSPLHF. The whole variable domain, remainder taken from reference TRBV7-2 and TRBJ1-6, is GAGVSQSPSNKVTEKGKDVELRCDPISGHTALYWYRQSLGQGLEFLIYFQGNSAPDKSGLPSDRFSAERTGGSVSTLTIQRTQQEDSAVYLCASSLEGGANPDSPLHFGNGTRLTVT.

The CDR3 loop is CASSLSGKIYEQYF. The CDR3 DNA reads TGTGCCAGCAGTTTATCAGGGAAGATATACGAGCAGTACTTC. The chain carries TRBV28 and TRBJ2-7; the D gene is possibly TRBD1 (5 bases). The V gene lost 1 base and the J gene lost 4 bases, with 11 bases spanning the gap. The CDR3 is 14 amino acids. Germline V CDR1 and CDR2: MDHEN, SYDVKM.

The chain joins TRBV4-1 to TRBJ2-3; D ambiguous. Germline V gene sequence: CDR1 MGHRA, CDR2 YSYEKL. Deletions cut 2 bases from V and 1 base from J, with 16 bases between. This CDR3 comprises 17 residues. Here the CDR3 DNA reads TGCGCCAGCAGCCAATCTACTGGTCCGGGCGGCACAGATACGCAGTATTTT. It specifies CASSQSTGPGGTDTQYF.

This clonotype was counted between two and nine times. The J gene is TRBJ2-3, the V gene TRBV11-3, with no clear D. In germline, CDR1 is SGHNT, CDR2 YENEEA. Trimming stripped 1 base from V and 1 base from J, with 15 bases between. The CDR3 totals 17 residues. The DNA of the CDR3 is TGTGCCAGCAGCTTAGTGGTGTCGATGTCCGGCACAGATACGCAGTATTTT. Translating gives CASSLVVSMSGTDTQYF. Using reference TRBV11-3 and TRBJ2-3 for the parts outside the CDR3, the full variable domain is EAGVVQSPRYKIIEKKQPVAFWCNPISGHNTLYWYLQNLGQGPELLIRYENEEAVDDSQLPKDRFSAERLKGVDSTLKIQPAELGDSAVYLCASSLVVSMSGTDTQYFGPGTRLTVL.

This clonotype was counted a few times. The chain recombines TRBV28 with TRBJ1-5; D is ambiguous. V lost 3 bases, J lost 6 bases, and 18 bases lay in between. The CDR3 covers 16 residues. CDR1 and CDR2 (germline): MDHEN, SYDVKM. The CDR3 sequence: CASSFLGREEAQPQHF. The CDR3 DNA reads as TGTGCCAGCAGTTTTCTGGGGAGGGAGGAGGCTCAGCCCCAGCATTTT.

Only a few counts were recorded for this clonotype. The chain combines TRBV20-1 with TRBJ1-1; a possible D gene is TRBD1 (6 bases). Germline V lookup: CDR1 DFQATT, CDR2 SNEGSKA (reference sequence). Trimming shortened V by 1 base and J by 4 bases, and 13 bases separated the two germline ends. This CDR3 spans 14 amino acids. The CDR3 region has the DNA TGCAGTGCTAGAGCCTCAGGGGTGATCACTGAAGCTTTCTTT. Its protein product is CSARASGVITEAFF.

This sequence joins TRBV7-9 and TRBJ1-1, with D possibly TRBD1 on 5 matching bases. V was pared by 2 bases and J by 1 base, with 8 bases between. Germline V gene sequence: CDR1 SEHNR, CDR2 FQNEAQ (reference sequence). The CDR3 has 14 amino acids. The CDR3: CASSLRGPNTEAFF. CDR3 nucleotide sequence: TGTGCCAGCAGCTTACGGGGACCGAACACTGAAGCTTTCTTT.

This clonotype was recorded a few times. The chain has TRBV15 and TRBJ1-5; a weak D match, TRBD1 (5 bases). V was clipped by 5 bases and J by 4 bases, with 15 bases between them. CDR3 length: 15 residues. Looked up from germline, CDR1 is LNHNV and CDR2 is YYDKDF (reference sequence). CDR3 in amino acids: CATSPVRGGNQPQHF. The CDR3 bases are TGTGCCACCAGCCCTGTACGGGGGGGTAATCAGCCCCAGCATTTT. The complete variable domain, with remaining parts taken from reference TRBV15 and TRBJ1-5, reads DAMVIQNPRYQVTQFGKPVTLSCSQTLNHNVMYWYQQKSSQAPKLLFHYYDKDFNNEADTPDNFQSRRPNTSFCFLDIRSPGLGDTAMYLCATSPVRGGNQPQHFGDGTRLSIL.

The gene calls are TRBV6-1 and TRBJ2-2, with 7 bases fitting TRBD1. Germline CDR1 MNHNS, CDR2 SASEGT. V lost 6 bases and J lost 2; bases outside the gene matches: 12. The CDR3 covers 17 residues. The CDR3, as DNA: TGTGCCAGCAGCCGCCAGGTGGGACAGACTAACACCGGGGAGCTGTTTTTT. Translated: CASSRQVGQTNTGELFF.

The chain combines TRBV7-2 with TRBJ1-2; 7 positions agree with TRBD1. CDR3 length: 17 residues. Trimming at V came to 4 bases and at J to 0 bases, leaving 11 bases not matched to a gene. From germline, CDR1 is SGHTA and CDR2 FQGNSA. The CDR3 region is CASSSPGQFHTNYGYTF. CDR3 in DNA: TGTGCCAGCAGCTCCCCGGGACAGTTTCATACTAACTATGGCTACACCTTC.

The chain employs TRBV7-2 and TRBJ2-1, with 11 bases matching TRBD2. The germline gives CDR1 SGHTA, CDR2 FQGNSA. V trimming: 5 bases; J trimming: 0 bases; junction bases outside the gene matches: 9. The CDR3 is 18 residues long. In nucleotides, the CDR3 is TGTGCCAGCAGCCAGCTAGCGGGAGGTAAGTTCTCCTACAATGAGCAGTTCTTC. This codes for CASSQLAGGKFSYNEQFF.

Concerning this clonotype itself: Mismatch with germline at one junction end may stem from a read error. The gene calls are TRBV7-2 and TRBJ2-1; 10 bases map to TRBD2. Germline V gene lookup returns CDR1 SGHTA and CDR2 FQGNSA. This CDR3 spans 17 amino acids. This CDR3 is CASSLVLLAGAPGERYF. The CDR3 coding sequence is TGTGCCAGCAGCTTAGTGCTCCTAGCGGGGGCCCCGGGCGAGCGGTACTTC.